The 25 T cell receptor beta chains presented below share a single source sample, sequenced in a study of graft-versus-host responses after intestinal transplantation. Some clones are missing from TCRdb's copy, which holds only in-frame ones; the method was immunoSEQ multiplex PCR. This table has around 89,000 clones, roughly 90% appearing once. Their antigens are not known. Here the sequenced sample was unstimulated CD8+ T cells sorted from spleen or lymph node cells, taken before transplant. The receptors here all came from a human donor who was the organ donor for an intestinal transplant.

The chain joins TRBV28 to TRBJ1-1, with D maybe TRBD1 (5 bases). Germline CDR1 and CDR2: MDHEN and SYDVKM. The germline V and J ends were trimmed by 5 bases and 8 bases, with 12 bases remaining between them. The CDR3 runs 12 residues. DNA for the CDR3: TGTGCCAGCAGTAAAACAAACAGGGAAGCTTTCTTT. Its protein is CASSKTNREAFF.

The CDR3 bases are TGTGCCAGCAGCGGCACTAGCGGGGGGGCCGACGAGCAGTACTTC. It is translated as CASSGTSGGADEQYF. The chain employs TRBV27 and TRBJ2-7; 13 positions agree with TRBD2. After removal of 6 bases from V and 5 bases from J, the junction contained 7 bases not matched to a gene. In germline, CDR1 is MNHEY, CDR2 SMNVEV (reference sequence). The CDR3 runs to 15 residues.

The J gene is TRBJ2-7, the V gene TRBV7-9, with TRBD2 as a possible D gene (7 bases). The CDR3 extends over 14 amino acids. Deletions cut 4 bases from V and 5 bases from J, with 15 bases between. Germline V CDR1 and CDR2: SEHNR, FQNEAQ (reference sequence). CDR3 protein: CASSYTSGTHEQYF. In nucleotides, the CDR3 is TGTGCCAGCAGCTATACAAGCGGGACACACGAGCAGTACTTC.

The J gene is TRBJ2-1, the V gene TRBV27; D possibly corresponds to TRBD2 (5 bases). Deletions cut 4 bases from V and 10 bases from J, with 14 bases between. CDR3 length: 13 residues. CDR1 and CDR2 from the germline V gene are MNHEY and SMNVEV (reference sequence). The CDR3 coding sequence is TGTGCCAGCAGTTATGCAAGCGGTTGGGAGCAGTTCTTC. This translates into CASSYASGWEQFF.

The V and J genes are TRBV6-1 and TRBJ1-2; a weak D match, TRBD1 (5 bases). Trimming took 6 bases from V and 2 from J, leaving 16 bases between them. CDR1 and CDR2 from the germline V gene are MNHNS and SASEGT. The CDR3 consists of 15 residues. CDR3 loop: CASSPLGAGNYGYTF. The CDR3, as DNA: TGTGCCAGCAGCCCCCTAGGGGCAGGGAACTATGGCTACACCTTC.

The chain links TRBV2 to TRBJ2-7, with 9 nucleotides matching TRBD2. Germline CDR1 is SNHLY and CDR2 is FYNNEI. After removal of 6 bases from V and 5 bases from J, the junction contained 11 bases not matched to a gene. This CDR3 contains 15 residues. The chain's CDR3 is CASRVLAGRVDEQYF. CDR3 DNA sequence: TGTGCCAGCAGGGTCCTAGCGGGGAGAGTCGACGAGCAGTACTTC.

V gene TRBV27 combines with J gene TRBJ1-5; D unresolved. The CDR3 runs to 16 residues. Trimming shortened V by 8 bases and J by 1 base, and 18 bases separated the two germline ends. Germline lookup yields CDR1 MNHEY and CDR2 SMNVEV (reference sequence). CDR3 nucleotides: TGTGCCAGCTCGACCTTTTCCGGGTTGAGCAATCAGCCCCAGCATTTT. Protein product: CASSTFSGLSNQPQHF.

DNA for the CDR3: TGCGCCAGCAGCCAAGATACATCGGGATTCTACGAGCAGTACTTC. It yields the protein CASSQDTSGFYEQYF. The V gene is TRBV4-3, the J gene TRBJ2-7; the D gene is possibly TRBD2 (5 bases). The CDR3 is 15 residues long. V dropped 0 bases and J dropped 3 bases, with 12 bases sitting between them. Looked up from germline, CDR1 is LGHNA and CDR2 is YSLEER.

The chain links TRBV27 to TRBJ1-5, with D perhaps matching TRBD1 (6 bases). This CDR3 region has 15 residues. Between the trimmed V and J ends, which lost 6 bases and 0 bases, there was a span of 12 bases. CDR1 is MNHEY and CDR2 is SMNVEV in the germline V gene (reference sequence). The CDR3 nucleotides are TGTGCCAGCAGCCGACAGGCGAATAGCAATCAGCCCCAGCATTTT. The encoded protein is CASSRQANSNQPQHF.

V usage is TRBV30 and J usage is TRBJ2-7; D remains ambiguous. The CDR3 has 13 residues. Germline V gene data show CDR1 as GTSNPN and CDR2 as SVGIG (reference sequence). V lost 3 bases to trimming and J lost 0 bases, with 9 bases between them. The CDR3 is CAWREKSSYEQYF. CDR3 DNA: TGTGCCTGGAGAGAGAAGAGCTCCTACGAGCAGTACTTC.

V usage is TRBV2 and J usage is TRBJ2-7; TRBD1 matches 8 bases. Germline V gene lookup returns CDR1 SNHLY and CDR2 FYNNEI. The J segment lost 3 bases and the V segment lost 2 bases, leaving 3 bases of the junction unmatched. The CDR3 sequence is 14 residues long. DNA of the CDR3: TGTGCCAGCAGTGAATCAGGGGGCTACTACGAGCAGTACTTC. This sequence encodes CASSESGGYYEQYF. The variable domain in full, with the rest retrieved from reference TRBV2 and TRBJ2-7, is EPEVTQTPSHQVTQMGQEVILRCVPISNHLYFYWYRQILGQKVEFLVSFYNNEISEKSEIFDDQFSVERPDGSNFTLKIRSTKLEDSAMYFCASSESGGYYEQYFGPGTRLTVT.

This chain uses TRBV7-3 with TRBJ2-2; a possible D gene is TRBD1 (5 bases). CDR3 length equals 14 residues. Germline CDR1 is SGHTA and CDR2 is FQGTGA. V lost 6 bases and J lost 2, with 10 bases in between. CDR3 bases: TGTGCCAGCAGGATAGACAGTAACACCGGGGAGCTGTTTTTT. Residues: CASRIDSNTGELFF.

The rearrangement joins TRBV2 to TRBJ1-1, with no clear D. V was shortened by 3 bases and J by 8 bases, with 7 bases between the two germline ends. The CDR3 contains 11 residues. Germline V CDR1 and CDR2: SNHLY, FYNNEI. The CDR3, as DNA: TGTGCCAGCAGTGATACGACAGAAGCTTTCTTT. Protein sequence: CASSDTTEAFF. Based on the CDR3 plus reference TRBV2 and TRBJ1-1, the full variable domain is EPEVTQTPSHQVTQMGQEVILRCVPISNHLYFYWYRQILGQKVEFLVSFYNNEISEKSEIFDDQFSVERPDGSNFTLKIRSTKLEDSAMYFCASSDTTEAFFGQGTRLTVV.

The CDR3, as DNA: TGTGCCAGCAGCTCCCAGAATGCTAATGAAAAACTGTTTTTT. Residues: CASSSQNANEKLFF. The rearrangement links TRBV7-9 to TRBJ1-4; D gene unclear. With 4 bases removed from V and 3 bases from J, the gap between germline ends came to 9 bases. The germline gives CDR1 SEHNR, CDR2 FQNEAQ (reference sequence). This CDR3 comprises 14 residues.

Here the CDR3 DNA reads TGTGCCAGCAGTTACGGTAGCGGGGGGGCCTACAATGAGCAGTTCTTC. Translating it yields CASSYGSGGAYNEQFF. V is TRBV6-6 and J is TRBJ2-1, with TRBD2 identical over 11 bases. The V segment lost 2 bases and the J segment 2 bases; nucleotides outside the gene matches: 2. Per the germline V gene, CDR1 is MNHNY and CDR2 is SVGAGI (reference sequence). The length of the CDR3 is 16 residues.

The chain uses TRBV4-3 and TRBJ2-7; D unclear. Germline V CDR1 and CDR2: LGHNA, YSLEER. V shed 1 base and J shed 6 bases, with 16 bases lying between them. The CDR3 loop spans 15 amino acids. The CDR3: CASSQAAGSFREQYF. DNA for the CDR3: TGCGCCAGCAGCCAAGCTGCCGGGTCTTTTCGCGAGCAGTACTTC.

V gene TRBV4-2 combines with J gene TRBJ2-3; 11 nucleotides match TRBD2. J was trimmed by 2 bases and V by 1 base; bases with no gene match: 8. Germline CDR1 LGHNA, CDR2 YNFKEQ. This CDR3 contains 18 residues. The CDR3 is CASSQAPSGGPYTDTQYF. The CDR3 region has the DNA TGTGCCAGCAGCCAAGCACCTAGCGGGGGGCCCTACACAGATACGCAGTATTTT.

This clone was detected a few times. The CDR3 here is CAISEKELTEAFF. The CDR3 region has the DNA TGTGCCATCAGTGAAAAGGAGTTAACTGAAGCTTTCTTT. The chain carries TRBV10-3 and TRBJ1-1; no clear D. The V end lost 3 bases, the J end lost 5 bases, and 10 bases lay between the germline ends. The length of the CDR3 is 13 residues. Looked up from germline, CDR1 is ENHRY and CDR2 is SYGVKD.

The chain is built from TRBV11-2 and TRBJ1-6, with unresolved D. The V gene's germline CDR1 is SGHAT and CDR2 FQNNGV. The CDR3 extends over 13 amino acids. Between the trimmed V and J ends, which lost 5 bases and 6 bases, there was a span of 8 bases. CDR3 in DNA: TGTGCCAGCAGCCTTTATAGTAATTCACCCCTCCACTTT. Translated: CASSLYSNSPLHF.

The CDR3: CSVVVGGTGELFF. The CDR3 DNA sequence: TGCAGCGTTGTTGTGGGGGGGACCGGGGAGCTGTTTTTT. J is TRBJ2-2 and V is TRBV29-1; TRBD2 matches 7 bases. The CDR3 is 13 amino acids. Looked up from germline, CDR1 is SQVTM and CDR2 is ANQGSEA. J lost 5 bases, V lost 4 bases, and 4 bases had no gene match.

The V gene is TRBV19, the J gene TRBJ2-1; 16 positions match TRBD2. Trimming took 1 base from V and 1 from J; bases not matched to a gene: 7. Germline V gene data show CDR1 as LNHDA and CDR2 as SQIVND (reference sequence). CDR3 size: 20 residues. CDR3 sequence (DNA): TGTGCCAGTAGTATAGCGGGACTAGCGGGGGGGTTTGGTTCCTACAATGAGCAGTTCTTC. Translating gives CASSIAGLAGGFGSYNEQFF.

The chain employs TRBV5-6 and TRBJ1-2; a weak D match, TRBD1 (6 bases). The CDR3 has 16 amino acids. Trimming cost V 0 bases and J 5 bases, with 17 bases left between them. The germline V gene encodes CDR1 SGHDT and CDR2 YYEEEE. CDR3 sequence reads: CASSLVSGGANYGYTF. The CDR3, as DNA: TGTGCCAGCAGCTTGGTGTCGGGGGGCGCGAATTATGGCTACACCTTC.

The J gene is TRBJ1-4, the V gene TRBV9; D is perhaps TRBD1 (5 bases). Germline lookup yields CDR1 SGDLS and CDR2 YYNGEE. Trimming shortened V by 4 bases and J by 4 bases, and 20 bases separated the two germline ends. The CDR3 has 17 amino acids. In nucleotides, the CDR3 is TGTGCCAGCAGCCCAAGCCAATTGAGACAGAATAATGAAAAACTGTTTTTT. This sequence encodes CASSPSQLRQNNEKLFF.

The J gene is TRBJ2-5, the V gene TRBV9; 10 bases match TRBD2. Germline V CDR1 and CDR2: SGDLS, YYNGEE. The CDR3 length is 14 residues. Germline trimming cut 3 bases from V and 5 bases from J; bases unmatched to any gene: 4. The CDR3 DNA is TGTGCCAGCAGCGCTAGCGGGGGCCGGGAGACCCAGTACTTC. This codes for CASSASGGRETQYF.

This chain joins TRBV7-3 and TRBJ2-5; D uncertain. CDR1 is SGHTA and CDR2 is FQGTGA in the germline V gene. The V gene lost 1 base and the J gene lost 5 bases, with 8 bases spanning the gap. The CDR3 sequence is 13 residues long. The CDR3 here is CASSLIAAETQYF. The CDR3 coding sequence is TGTGCCAGCAGCTTAATCGCGGCCGAGACCCAGTACTTC.